Below, one T cell receptor beta chain is given with its context. Other nucleotide sequences in the sample specify the same CDR3. The sample comes from a study of blood T cell repertoires in COVID-19. Study information: Samples of COVID-19 (acute and convalescent) were obtained from the United States, Italy and Spain. PBMCs, B-cell-depleted T cells, or T cells provided the cDNA or gDNA that made up the material.

CDR3 length: 11 amino acids. Trimming took 8 bases from V and 0 from J, leaving 7 bases between them. Germline V lookup: CDR1 GTSNPN, CDR2 SVGIG (reference sequence). Source study methods: Reference gene primer amplification gave estimated nucleated cell counts. Using immunoSEQ multiplex PCR, the repertoire was profiled, and TCRdb retains in-frame clones only, with some absent. The V and J calls and clone size were taken over from that table, and D and trimming were inferred from the DNA. The sample yields about 70,000 clones, approximately 83% seen once. Sample: peripheral blood. The source is a human donor in a cohort sampled during active COVID-19. V gene TRBV30 combines with J gene TRBJ1-2, with unresolved D. Here the CDR3 reads CAGQTNYGYTF. The DNA for the CDR3 is TGTGCCGGGCAGACTAACTATGGCTACACCTTC.